Described below is a single T cell receptor (beta chain) sequence and its context. The antigen is undetermined. This sample was included in a study of graft-versus-host responses after intestinal transplantation. General study findings and limits: Clonal ratios of graft-versus-host to host-versus-graft in allografts were high for patients exhibiting graft-donor T cell macrochimerism. Recipient marrow harbored GvH clones, some of which surfaced first in ileum or blood.

The protocol was immunoSEQ multiplex PCR, while the TCRdb copy is restricted to in-frame clones and leaves out a portion. This table has around 26,000 clones, roughly 95% appearing once. The CDR3 runs to 16 residues. The ends were cut back, 5 bases at V and 0 bases at J, with 17 bases in the middle. The germline V gene encodes CDR1 SEHNR and CDR2 FQNEAQ (reference sequence). Specimen: PBMCs, collected 156 days after intestinal transplant. The clonotype was recovered from a human patient who received an intestinal transplant, so some T cells may come from the graft donor. This chain links TRBV7-9 with TRBJ2-7, with D perhaps TRBD1 (6 bases). CDR3 coding DNA: TGTGCCAGCAGCCTAGAGGACAGCGCGCCCTCCTACGAGCAGTACTTC. This sequence encodes CASSLEDSAPSYEQYF.